The 4 T cell receptor beta chains listed next were all sequenced from one sample in a study of OX40 agonist ivuxolimab in advanced cancers. The protocol was immunoSEQ multiplex PCR, while the TCRdb copy is restricted to in-frame clones and leaves out a portion. The table lists 50,000 to 70,000 clones, about nine tenths of them singletons, with about 1% in the top ten. Source: CD4+ or CD8+ T cells sorted from blood, taken in a trial of the OX40 agonist ivuxolimab. Receptor source: an adult with an advanced solid tumor such as melanoma, head and neck, liver or kidney cancer.

The chain is built from TRBV10-3 and TRBJ2-2; possibly TRBD1 or TRBD2 for D (5 bases each). Trimming cost V 8 bases and J 0 bases, with 13 bases left between them. Germline V gene sequence: CDR1 ENHRY, CDR2 SYGVKD. This CDR3 has 15 residues. Here the CDR3 DNA reads TGTGCCATCCTTAGTCAGGGAGCGAACACCGGGGAGCTGTTTTTT. It encodes CAILSQGANTGELFF.

This sequence joins TRBV9 and TRBJ2-1; 9 bases line up with TRBD1. CDR3 length: 14 residues. The germline V gene has CDR1 SGDLS and CDR2 YYNGEE. V shed 4 bases, J shed 7 bases, and the junction held 6 bases outside the gene matches. The CDR3 protein is CASSSRDRANEQFF. The CDR3 nucleotides read TGTGCCAGCAGCTCCAGGGACAGGGCGAATGAGCAGTTCTTC. Full variable domain (remainder filled in from reference TRBV9 and TRBJ2-1): DSGVTQTPKHLITATGQRVTLRCSPRSGDLSVYWYQQSLDQGLQFLIQYYNGEERAKGNILERFSAQQFPDLHSELNLSSLELGDSALYFCASSSRDRANEQFFGPGTRLTVL.

This chain links TRBV10-1 with TRBJ2-4; 7 nucleotides align to TRBD1. Germline CDR1 reads WNHNN; CDR2 reads SYGVQD (reference sequence). J was trimmed by 0 bases and V by 8 bases; bases with no gene match: 10. The CDR3 consists of 16 residues. This CDR3 is CASPTEDRVAKNIQYF. DNA of the CDR3: TGCGCCAGCCCCACTGAAGACAGGGTAGCCAAAAACATTCAGTACTTC.

This chain links TRBV19 with TRBJ2-5, with D perhaps TRBD2 (6 bases). This CDR3 is built from 14 residues. Trimming took off 2 bases at V and 3 bases at J, with 10 bases between the two ends. CDR1 is LNHDA and CDR2 is SQIVND in the germline V gene (reference sequence). CDR3 loop: CASSIIGGEETQYF. In nucleotides, the CDR3 is TGTGCCAGTAGTATAATCGGGGGTGAAGAGACCCAGTACTTC.